These 8 T cell receptor beta chains came from one sample sequenced in a study of beta chain features in type 1 diabetes. Findings of the study overall: Shorter TCRB CDR3s, moderately but significantly so, were found in Type 1 diabetes patients in all four CD4+ subsets.

These receptors have no known antigen. The investigators reverse transcribed all of the isolated RNA, so they sequenced expressed TCRB transcripts. Measured with immunoSEQ multiplex PCR; TCRdb has only the in-frame clones, and not every one. The sample lists about 170,000 clones; roughly 8% were seen once. Sequenced sample: central memory CD4+ T cells from blood. The receptors come from a man between 18 and 35 years old with type 1 diabetes.

This clone was seen only a few times. The rearrangement links TRBV5-6 to TRBJ2-7, with TRBD1 identical over 9 bases. CDR1 and CDR2 from the germline V gene are SGHDT and YYEEEE. Losses at the gene ends were 3 bases for V and 7 bases for J; bases not matched to a gene: 11. The CDR3 runs to 15 residues. CDR3 nucleotides: TGTGCCAGCAGCTACCCCGGGACAGGGTTTAGGGAGCAGTACTTC. This codes for CASSYPGTGFREQYF.

The genes are TRBV28 and TRBJ2-7, with 11 bases that match TRBD2. V shed 4 bases, J shed 6 bases, and the junction held 11 bases outside the gene matches. The length of the CDR3 is 16 residues. From germline, CDR1 is MDHEN and CDR2 SYDVKM. CDR3 protein: CASSSSGTSGSGEQYF. In DNA form, the CDR3 reads TGTGCCAGCAGTTCTTCCGGGACTAGCGGCTCGGGCGAGCAGTACTTC.

This clone was detected only a few times. J is TRBJ2-4 and V is TRBV15; TRBD1 matches 11 bases. This CDR3 region has 12 residues. Germline CDR1 reads LNHNV; CDR2 reads YYDKDF (reference sequence). J was trimmed by 15 bases and V by 0 bases; bases with no gene match: 1. Here the CDR3 reads CATSRDGTGGYF. CDR3 bases: TGTGCCACCAGCAGAGACGGGACAGGGGGGTACTTC. The whole variable domain, filled in from reference TRBV15 and TRBJ2-4, reads DAMVIQNPRYQVTQFGKPVTLSCSQTLNHNVMYWYQQKSSQAPKLLFHYYDKDFNNEADTPDNFQSRRPNTSFCFLDIRSPGLGDTAMYLCATSRDGTGGYFGAGTRLSVL.

The genes are TRBV29-1 and TRBJ2-5, with D maybe TRBD2 (7 bases). Germline V gene sequence: CDR1 SQVTM, CDR2 ANQGSEA. The CDR3 has 13 residues. The DNA of the CDR3 is TGCACCGCGCATGGGGGGGCGGGTGAGACCCAGTACTTC. It is translated as CTAHGGAGETQYF.

This clone occurred many times. The rearrangement joins TRBV5-1 to TRBJ2-7; TRBD1 matches at 12 bases. CDR1 and CDR2 (germline): SGHRS, YFSETQ. CDR3 length: 13 amino acids. The trim removed 4 bases at V and 7 bases at J, leaving 3 bases unmatched. CDR3: CASSGTGGREQYF. CDR3 DNA: TGCGCCAGCAGCGGGACAGGGGGCAGAGAGCAGTACTTC.

This clone was counted between two and nine times. The chain combines TRBV15 with TRBJ2-1; 7 bases are shared with TRBD1. V lost 2 bases, J lost 8 bases, and 9 bases stayed unmatched. CDR3 length equals 15 residues. Germline V gene sequence: CDR1 LNHNV, CDR2 YYDKDF (reference sequence). The CDR3 loop reads CATSRRGQFADEQFF. In nucleotides, the CDR3 is TGTGCCACCAGCAGACGGGGACAGTTTGCCGATGAGCAGTTCTTC.

Only a few counts were recorded for this clone. The chain uses TRBV27 and TRBJ2-1; no definite D call. CDR1 and CDR2 from the germline V gene are MNHEY and SMNVEV (reference sequence). Trimming cost V 11 bases and J 14 bases, with 16 bases left between them. The CDR3 is 10 residues long. As DNA, the CDR3 is TGTGCCCGCCCTCGATCAAGAGAGTTCTTC. Its protein product is CARPRSREFF.

The gene calls are TRBV28 and TRBJ1-6; the D is unclear. Between the trimmed V and J ends, which lost 3 bases and 15 bases, there was a span of 12 bases. The germline V gene encodes CDR1 MDHEN and CDR2 SYDVKM. The CDR3 runs to 12 residues. This CDR3 reads CASSFPRENLHF. In DNA, the CDR3 is TGTGCCAGCAGTTTTCCACGGGAGAACCTCCACTTT.